This T cell receptor beta chain came from a study of blood T cell repertoires in COVID-19. Authors' processing steps: Reference gene primer amplification in the assay estimated nucleated cell counts. Sequencing used immunoSEQ multiplex PCR; TCRdb keeps in-frame clones, though not all of them. From that table come the V and J calls and clone size; the DNA was used to work out D and trimming. The data contain 95,000 or so clones, roughly 81% of them singletons. Patients at the Seattle site were enrolled during active infection and followed longitudinally. The source is an elderly man with COVID-19, enrolled during active disease. Sequencing was done on a sample of peripheral blood.

The CDR3 DNA reads as TGTGCCAGCAGTTTGGATCGCGGGATTAGCACAGATACGCAGTATTTT. Encoded protein: CASSLDRGISTDTQYF. V usage is TRBV27 and J usage is TRBJ2-3; perhaps TRBD2 as D (6 bases). The germline V gene has CDR1 MNHEY and CDR2 SMNVEV (reference sequence). V shed 3 bases and J shed 0 bases, with 13 bases lying between them. This CDR3 has 16 amino acids.